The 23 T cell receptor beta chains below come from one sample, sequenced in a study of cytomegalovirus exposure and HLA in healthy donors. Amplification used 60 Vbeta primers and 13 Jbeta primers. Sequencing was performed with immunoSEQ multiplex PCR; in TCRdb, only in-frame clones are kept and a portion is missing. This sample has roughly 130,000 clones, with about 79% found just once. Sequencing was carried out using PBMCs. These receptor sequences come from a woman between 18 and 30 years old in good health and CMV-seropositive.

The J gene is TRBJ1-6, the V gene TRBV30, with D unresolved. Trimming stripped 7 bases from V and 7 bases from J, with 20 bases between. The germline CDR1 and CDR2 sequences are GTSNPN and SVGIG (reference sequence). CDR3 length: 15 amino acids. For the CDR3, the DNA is TGTGCCTCGACGGGTCCAACATCGGGGAATTCACCCCTCCACTTT. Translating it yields CASTGPTSGNSPLHF. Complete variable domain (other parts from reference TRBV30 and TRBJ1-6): SQTIHQWPATLVQPVGSPLSLECTVEGTSNPNLYWYRQAAGRGLQLLFYSVGIGQISSEVPQNLSASRPQDRQFILSSKKLLLSDSGFYLCASTGPTSGNSPLHFGNGTRLTVT.

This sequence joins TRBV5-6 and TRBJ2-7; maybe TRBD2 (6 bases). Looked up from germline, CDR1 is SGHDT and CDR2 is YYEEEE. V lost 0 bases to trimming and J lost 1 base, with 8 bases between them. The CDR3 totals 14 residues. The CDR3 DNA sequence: TGTGCCAGCAGCTTGGGGAGGGATTCCTACGAGCAGTACTTC. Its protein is CASSLGRDSYEQYF. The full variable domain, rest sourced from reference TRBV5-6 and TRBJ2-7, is DAGVTQSPTHLIKTRGQQVTLRCSPKSGHDTVSWYQQALGQGPQFIFQYYEEEERQRGNFPDRFSGHQFPNYSSELNVNALLLGDSALYLCASSLGRDSYEQYFGPGTRLTVT.

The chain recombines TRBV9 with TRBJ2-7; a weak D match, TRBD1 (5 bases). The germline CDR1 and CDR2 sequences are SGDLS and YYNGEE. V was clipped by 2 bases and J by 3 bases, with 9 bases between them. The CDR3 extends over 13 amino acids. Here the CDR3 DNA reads TGTGCCAGCAGCGTCGGACAAAGCTACGAGCAGTACTTC. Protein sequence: CASSVGQSYEQYF.

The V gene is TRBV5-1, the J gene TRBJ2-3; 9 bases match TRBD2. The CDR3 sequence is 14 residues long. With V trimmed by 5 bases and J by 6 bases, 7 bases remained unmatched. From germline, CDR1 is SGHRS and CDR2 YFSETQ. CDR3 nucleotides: TGCGCCAGCAGAGTAGCGGGGGACCAGGATACGCAGTATTTT. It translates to CASRVAGDQDTQYF.

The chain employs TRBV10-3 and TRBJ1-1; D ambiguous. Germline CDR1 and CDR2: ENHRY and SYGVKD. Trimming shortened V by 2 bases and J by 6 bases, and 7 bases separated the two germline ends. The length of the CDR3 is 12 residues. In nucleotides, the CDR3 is TGTGCCATCAGTGAGCCAGGTGCTGAAGCTTTCTTT. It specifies CAISEPGAEAFF.

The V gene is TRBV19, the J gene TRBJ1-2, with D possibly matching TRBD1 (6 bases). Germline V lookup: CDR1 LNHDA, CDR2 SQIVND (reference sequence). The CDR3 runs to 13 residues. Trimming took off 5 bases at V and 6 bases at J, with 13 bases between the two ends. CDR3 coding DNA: TGTGCCAGTAGTCTCTGGACAGATCATGGCTACACCTTC. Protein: CASSLWTDHGYTF.

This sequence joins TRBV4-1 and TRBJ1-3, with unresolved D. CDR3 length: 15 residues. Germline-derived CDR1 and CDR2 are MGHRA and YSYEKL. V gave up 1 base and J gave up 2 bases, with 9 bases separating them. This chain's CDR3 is CASSQGRQTGNTIYF. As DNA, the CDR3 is TGCGCCAGCAGCCAAGGGCGACAAACTGGAAACACCATATATTTT.

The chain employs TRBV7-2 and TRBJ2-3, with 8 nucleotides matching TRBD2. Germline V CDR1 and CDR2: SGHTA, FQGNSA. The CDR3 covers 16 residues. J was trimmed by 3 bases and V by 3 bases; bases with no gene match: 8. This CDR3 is CASSFLGGAETDTQYF. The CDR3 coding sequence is TGTGCCAGCAGCTTCCTCGGGGGGGCCGAGACAGATACGCAGTATTTT.

The CDR3 protein is CASSLLAMTRETQYF. In DNA form, the CDR3 reads TGTGCCAGCAGCTTGTTAGCCATGACCCGAGAGACCCAGTACTTC. This chain links TRBV5-6 with TRBJ2-5; no clear D gene. Trimming stripped 1 base from V and 4 bases from J, with 14 bases between. Germline-derived CDR1 and CDR2 are SGHDT and YYEEEE. The CDR3 has 15 residues.

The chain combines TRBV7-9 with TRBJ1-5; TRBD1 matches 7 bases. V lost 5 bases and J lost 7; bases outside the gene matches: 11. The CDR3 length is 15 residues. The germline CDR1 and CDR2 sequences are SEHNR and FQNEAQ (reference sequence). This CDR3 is CASSPGGMGGQPQHF. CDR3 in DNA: TGTGCCAGCAGCCCAGGGGGAATGGGGGGCCAGCCCCAGCATTTT. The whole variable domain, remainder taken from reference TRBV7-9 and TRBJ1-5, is DTGVSQNPRHKITKRGQNVTFRCDPISEHNRLYWYRQTLGQGPEFLTYFQNEAQLEKSRLLSDRFSAERPKGSFSTLEIQRTEQGDSAMYLCASSPGGMGGQPQHFGDGTRLSIL.

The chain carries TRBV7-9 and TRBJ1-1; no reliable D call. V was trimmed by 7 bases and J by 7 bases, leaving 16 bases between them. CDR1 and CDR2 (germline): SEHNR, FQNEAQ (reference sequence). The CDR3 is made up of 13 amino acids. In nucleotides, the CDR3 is TGTGCCAGCACCCCGGGAGGAGGGCATGAAGCTTTCTTT. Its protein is CASTPGGGHEAFF.

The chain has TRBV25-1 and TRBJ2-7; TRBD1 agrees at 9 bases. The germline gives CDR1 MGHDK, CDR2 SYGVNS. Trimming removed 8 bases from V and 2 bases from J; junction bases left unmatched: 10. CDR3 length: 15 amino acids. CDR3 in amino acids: CASQEGQGETYEQYF. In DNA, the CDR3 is TGTGCCAGCCAAGAGGGACAGGGTGAAACCTACGAGCAGTACTTC.

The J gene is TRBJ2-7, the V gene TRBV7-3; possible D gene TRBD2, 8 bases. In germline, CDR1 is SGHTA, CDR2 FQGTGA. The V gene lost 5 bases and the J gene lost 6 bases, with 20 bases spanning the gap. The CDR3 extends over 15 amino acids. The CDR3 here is CASSPRGRGDGEQYF. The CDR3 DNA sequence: TGTGCCAGCAGCCCAAGGGGGCGGGGGGACGGCGAGCAGTACTTC. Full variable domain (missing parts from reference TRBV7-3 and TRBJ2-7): GAGVSQTPSNKVTEKGKYVELRCDPISGHTALYWYRQSLGQGPEFLIYFQGTGAADDSGLPNDRFFAVRPEGSVSTLKIQRTERGDSAVYLCASSPRGRGDGEQYFGPGTRLTVT.

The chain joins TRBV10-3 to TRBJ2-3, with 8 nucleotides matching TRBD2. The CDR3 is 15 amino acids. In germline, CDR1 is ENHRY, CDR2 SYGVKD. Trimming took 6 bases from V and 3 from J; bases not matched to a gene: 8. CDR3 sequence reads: CAISSPGTSTDTQYF. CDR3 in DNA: TGTGCCATCAGCTCGCCCGGGACTAGTACAGATACGCAGTATTTT.

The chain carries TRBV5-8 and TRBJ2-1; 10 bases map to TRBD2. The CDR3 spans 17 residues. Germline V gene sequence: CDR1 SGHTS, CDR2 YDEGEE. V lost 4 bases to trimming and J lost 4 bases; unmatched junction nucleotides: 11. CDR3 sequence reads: CASSPPFGTSVYNEQFF. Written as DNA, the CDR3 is TGTGCCAGCAGCCCCCCCTTCGGGACTAGCGTTTACAATGAGCAGTTCTTC. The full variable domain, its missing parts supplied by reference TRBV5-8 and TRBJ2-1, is EAGVTQSPTHLIKTRGQQATLRCSPISGHTSVYWYQQALGLGLQFLLWYDEGEERNRGNFPPRFSGRQFPNYSSELNVNALELEDSALYLCASSPPFGTSVYNEQFFGPGTRLTVL.

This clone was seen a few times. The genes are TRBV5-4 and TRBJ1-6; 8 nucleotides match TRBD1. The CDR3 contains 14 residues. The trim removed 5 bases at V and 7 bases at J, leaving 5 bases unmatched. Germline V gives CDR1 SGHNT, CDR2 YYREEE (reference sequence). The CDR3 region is CASSWGQANSPLHF. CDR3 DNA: TGTGCCAGCAGTTGGGGACAGGCCAATTCACCCCTCCACTTT.

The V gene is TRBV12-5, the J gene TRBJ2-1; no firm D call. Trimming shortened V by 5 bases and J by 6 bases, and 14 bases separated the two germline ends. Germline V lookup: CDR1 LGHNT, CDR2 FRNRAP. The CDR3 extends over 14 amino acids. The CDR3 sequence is CASGPPRLSNEQFF. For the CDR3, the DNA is TGTGCTAGTGGTCCCCCCCGGTTAAGCAATGAGCAGTTCTTC. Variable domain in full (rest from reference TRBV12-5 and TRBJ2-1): DARVTQTPRHKVTEMGQEVTMRCQPILGHNTVFWYRQTMMQGLELLAYFRNRAPLDDSGMPKDRFSAEMPDATLATLKIQPSEPRDSAVYFCASGPPRLSNEQFFGPGTRLTVL.

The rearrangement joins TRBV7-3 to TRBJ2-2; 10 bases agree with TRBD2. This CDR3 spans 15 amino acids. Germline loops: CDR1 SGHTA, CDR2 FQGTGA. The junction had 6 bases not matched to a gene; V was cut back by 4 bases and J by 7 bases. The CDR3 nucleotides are TGTGCCAGCAGCTCTACTAGCGGGGCGAGCGGGGAGCTGTTTTTT. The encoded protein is CASSSTSGASGELFF. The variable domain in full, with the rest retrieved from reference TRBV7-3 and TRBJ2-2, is GAGVSQTPSNKVTEKGKYVELRCDPISGHTALYWYRQSLGQGPEFLIYFQGTGAADDSGLPNDRFFAVRPEGSVSTLKIQRTERGDSAVYLCASSSTSGASGELFFGEGSRLTVL.

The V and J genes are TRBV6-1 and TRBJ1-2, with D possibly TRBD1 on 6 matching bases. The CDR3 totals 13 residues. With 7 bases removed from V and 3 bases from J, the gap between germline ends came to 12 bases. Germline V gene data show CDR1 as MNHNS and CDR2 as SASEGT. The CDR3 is CASNIEGDYGYTF. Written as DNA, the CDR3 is TGTGCCAGCAATATCGAGGGGGACTATGGCTACACCTTC.

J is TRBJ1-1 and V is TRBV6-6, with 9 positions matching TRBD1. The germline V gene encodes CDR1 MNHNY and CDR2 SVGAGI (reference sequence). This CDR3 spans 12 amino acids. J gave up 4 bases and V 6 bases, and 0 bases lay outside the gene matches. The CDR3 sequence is CASRDRGTEAFF. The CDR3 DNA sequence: TGTGCCAGCAGGGACAGGGGCACTGAAGCTTTCTTT.

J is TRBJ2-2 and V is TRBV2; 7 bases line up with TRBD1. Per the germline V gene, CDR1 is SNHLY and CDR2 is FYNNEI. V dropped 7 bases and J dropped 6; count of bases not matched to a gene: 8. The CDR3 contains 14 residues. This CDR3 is CASTEGGVAGELFF. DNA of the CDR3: TGTGCCAGCACCGAAGGGGGCGTGGCCGGGGAGCTGTTTTTT.

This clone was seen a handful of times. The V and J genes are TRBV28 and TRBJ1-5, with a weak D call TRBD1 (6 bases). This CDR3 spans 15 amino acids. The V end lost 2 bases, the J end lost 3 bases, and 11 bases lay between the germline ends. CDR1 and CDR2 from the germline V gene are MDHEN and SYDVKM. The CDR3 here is CASSLITGINQPQHF. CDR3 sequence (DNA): TGTGCCAGCAGTTTAATCACAGGGATCAATCAGCCCCAGCATTTT. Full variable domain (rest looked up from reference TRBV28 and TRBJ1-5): DVKVTQSSRYLVKRTGEKVFLECVQDMDHENMFWYRQDPGLGLRLIYFSYDVKMKEKGDIPEGYSVSREKKERFSLILESASTNQTSMYLCASSLITGINQPQHFGDGTRLSIL.

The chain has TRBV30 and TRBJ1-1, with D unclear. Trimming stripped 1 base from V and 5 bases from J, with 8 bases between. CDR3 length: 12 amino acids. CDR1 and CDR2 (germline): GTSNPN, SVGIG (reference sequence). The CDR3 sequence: CAWSDSQTEAFF. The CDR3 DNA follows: TGTGCCTGGAGTGATAGTCAAACTGAAGCTTTCTTT.